This TCR beta chain was observed in a study of cytomegalovirus exposure and HLA in healthy donors. Whole-study findings and limits: A prior analysis recorded that most TCR beta V segments were productive about 87% or about 30% of the time. Trimming of TCR beta V- and J-genes showed a link, identified in a later analysis, to a missense DCLRE1C variant.

The PCR employed 60 Vbeta primers together with 13 Jbeta primers. This table comes from immunoSEQ multiplex PCR, and its TCRdb copy is limited to in-frame clones, with some not included. The profile covers tens of thousands of clones, with over 70% appearing a single time and about 34% taken by the ten largest. Although they were nominally healthy when sampled, donors likely had unrecorded immune exposures. The table lists this clone with a few counts. What it recognizes is unknown. Source material: PBMCs. The receptor comes from a man aged 45 to 65 in good health and CMV-seropositive.

The CDR3 sequence: CASSWPRVQETQYF. In nucleotides, the CDR3 is TGTGCCAGCAGTTGGCCGAGGGTACAAGAGACCCAGTACTTC. The chain carries TRBV6-5 and TRBJ2-5; possibly TRBD2 for D (5 bases). CDR1 is MNHEY and CDR2 is SVGAGI in the germline V gene. This CDR3 is 14 amino acids long. V lost 4 bases, J lost 2 bases, and 11 bases lay in between.